These T cell receptor beta chains were read from a single sample in a study of spatial heterogeneity in lung cancer. TCRdb re-analysed the 5' RACE reads in MiXCR, keeping a single row per CDR3 protein. Of around 74,000 distinct CDR3 sequences listed, about an eighth were seen once; the top ten hold over 5.5%. The source was PBMCs, collected at surgery. These receptors were collected from a male donor with early-stage non-small cell lung cancer. Each CDR3 is given with its conserved first and last residue. A D gene is named only where the DNA matches it firmly. Size is stated for part of the rows, as once, few or many counts, or as a class when the clone is expanded.

D gene,clone size,J gene,V gene,CDR3 protein,CDR3 DNA
-,many,TRBJ2-1,TRBV7-9,CASSLDIDNEQFF,TGTGCCAGCAGCTTAGATATCGACAATGAGCAGTTCTTC
-,few,TRBJ1-3,TRBV6-6,CASRPTREDDFGNTIYF,TGTGCCAGCAGACCCACGCGGGAAGATGATTTCGGAAACACCATATATTTT
-,-,TRBJ1-1,TRBV7-2,CASSFPGMNTEAFF,TGTGCCAGCAGCTTTCCGGGGATGAACACTGAAGCTTTCTTT
TRBD1,-,TRBJ1-2,TRBV9,CASSVMTGSAGYTF,TGTGCCAGCAGCGTAATGACAGGGAGTGCTGGCTACACCTTC
-,few,TRBJ2-7,TRBV7-8,CASSLGAGSSYEQYF,TGTGCCAGCAGCTTAGGTGCCGGGAGCTCCTACGAGCAGTACTTC
-,-,TRBJ1-2,TRBV29-1,CSVEKNTKTYGYTF,TGCAGCGTTGAGAAGAACACAAAGACCTATGGCTACACCTTC
-,-,TRBJ1-5,TRBV9,CASSGRSFGQPQHF,TGTGCCAGCAGCGGGCGGAGTTTCGGGCAGCCCCAGCATTTT
-,many,TRBJ2-1,TRBV19,CASSIDGGSYLVTYNEQFF,TGTGCCAGTAGTATAGATGGGGGTTCATATTTGGTAACCTACAATGAGCAGTTCTTC
-,many,TRBJ1-1,TRBV29-1,CSAGVTEAFF,TGCAGCGCCGGGGTGACTGAAGCTTTCTTT
TRBD2,few,TRBJ2-1,TRBV4-1,CASSGGLAGGNEQFF,TGCGCCAGCAGCGGCGGACTAGCGGGAGGTAATGAGCAGTTCTTC
-,few,TRBJ2-5,TRBV20-1,CSAREVARQETQYF,TGCAGTGCTAGGGAGGTGGCCAGACAAGAGACCCAGTACTTC
-,-,TRBJ1-6,TRBV14,CASSQAGTGSSPLHF,TGTGCCAGCAGCCAAGCAGGGACGGGGAGTTCACCCCTCCACTTT
-,many,TRBJ1-1,TRBV11-2,CASSLLGIMNTEAFF,TGTGCCAGCAGCTTGCTGGGGATCATGAACACTGAAGCTTTCTTT
-,-,TRBJ2-3,TRBV7-8,CASSGDGSTDTQYF,TGTGCCAGCAGCGGCGACGGGTCCACAGATACGCAGTATTTT
-,few,TRBJ2-1,TRBV10-3,CAISEVPYNEQFF,TGTGCCATCAGTGAGGTCCCCTACAATGAGCAGTTCTTC
TRBD1,few,TRBJ1-1,TRBV5-6,CASRYRGDTEAFF,TGTGCCAGCAGGTACAGGGGGGACACTGAAGCTTTCTTT
-,-,TRBJ2-7,TRBV20-1,CSARDWSPSKQYF,TGCAGTGCTAGAGATTGGAGCCCCAGTAAGCAGTACTTC
-,-,TRBJ1-4,TRBV2,CASSALWPGTNEKLFF,TGTGCCAGCAGTGCACTGTGGCCGGGAACTAATGAAAAACTGTTTTTT
TRBD1,-,TRBJ1-2,TRBV25-1,CASSGGQGLYGYTF,TGTGCCAGCAGTGGGGGACAGGGCCTCTATGGCTACACCTTC
TRBD2,-,TRBJ2-5,TRBV7-2,CASSPGLAQETQYF,TGTGCCAGCAGCCCGGGACTAGCTCAAGAGACCCAGTACTTC
TRBD2,many,TRBJ2-3,TRBV9,CASSLTSGSADTQYF,TGTGCCAGCAGTCTTACTAGCGGGAGTGCGGATACGCAGTATTTT
TRBD2,many,TRBJ2-7,TRBV6-2/TRBV6-3,CASSRGTSGATYEQYF,TGTGCCAGCAGCCGCGGGACTAGCGGGGCCACCTACGAGCAGTACTTC
-,many,TRBJ2-7,TRBV28,CASGATSTGSYEQYF,TGTGCCAGTGGGGCGACAAGTACCGGTTCCTACGAGCAGTACTTC
-,-,TRBJ1-2,TRBV4-1,CASSQVQLNYGYTF,TGCGCCAGCAGCCAAGTGCAGTTAAACTATGGCTACACCTTC
-,many,TRBJ1-1,TRBV5-1,CASSTPGGVGTEAFF,TGCGCCAGCAGCACCCCCGGGGGGGTGGGGACTGAAGCTTTCTTT
-,many,TRBJ1-1,TRBV7-9,CASSLSRLNTEAFF,TGTGCCAGCAGCTTAAGCAGGTTGAACACTGAAGCTTTCTTT
-,-,TRBJ1-1,TRBV20-1,CSAREGVSDTEAFF,TGCAGTGCTAGAGAAGGGGTAAGCGACACTGAAGCTTTCTTT
TRBD1,-,TRBJ1-2,TRBV6-2/TRBV6-3,CASSLDRAFNYGYTF,TGTGCCAGCAGCCTCGACAGGGCCTTCAACTATGGCTACACCTTC
-,few,TRBJ2-7,TRBV29-1,CSVAMGTYEQYF,TGCAGCGTCGCTATGGGGACCTACGAGCAGTACTTC
-,few,TRBJ1-1,TRBV12-3/TRBV12-4,CASRERGGITEAFF,TGTGCCAGCAGAGAACGGGGAGGAATCACTGAAGCTTTCTTT
TRBD1,-,TRBJ2-7,TRBV7-2,CASSLGDRRAEQYF,TGTGCCAGCAGCTTAGGGGACAGAAGGGCCGAGCAGTACTTC
-,many,TRBJ2-1,TRBV29-1,CSVERTPLNEQFF,TGCAGCGTTGAAAGGACTCCTTTAAATGAGCAGTTCTTC
TRBD1,few,TRBJ2-7,TRBV7-9,CASSPPDRAMYF,TGTGCCAGCAGCCCACCGGACAGGGCCATGTACTTC
TRBD1,many,TRBJ1-1,TRBV7-6,CASSRTGGGITEAFF,TGTGCCAGCAGCAGGACAGGGGGCGGAATCACTGAAGCTTTCTTT
-,-,TRBJ2-7,TRBV3-1,CASRTGGGPSYEQYF,TGTGCCAGCCGCACGGGAGGGGGCCCTTCCTACGAGCAGTACTTC
-,-,TRBJ2-2,TRBV5-1,CASSLNPPENTGELFF,TGCGCCAGCAGCTTGAATCCGCCCGAGAACACCGGGGAGCTGTTTTTT
TRBD2,few,TRBJ2-3,TRBV30,CAWIPGAGTTDTQYF,TGTGCCTGGATCCCTGGAGCGGGAACTACAGATACGCAGTATTTT
-,many,TRBJ1-5,TRBV12-3/TRBV12-4,CASSFRGPQHF,TGTGCCAGCAGTTTTCGGGGCCCCCAGCATTTT
-,few,TRBJ1-6,TRBV5-5,CASSLVPNSPLHF,TGTGCCAGCAGCTTGGTCCCCAATTCACCCCTCCACTTT
TRBD2,many,TRBJ2-7,TRBV7-2,CASSLRGVVAGRSYEQYF,TGTGCCAGCAGCTTAAGGGGTGTGGTAGCGGGGCGCTCCTACGAGCAGTACTTC
TRBD2,-,TRBJ2-3,TRBV7-9,CASSYVAGSTDTQYF,TGTGCCAGCAGCTACGTAGCGGGCAGCACAGATACGCAGTATTTT
-,-,TRBJ1-2,TRBV10-3,CAISESNQLPGYTF,TGTGCCATCAGTGAGTCGAACCAATTGCCTGGCTACACCTTC
-,-,TRBJ2-3,TRBV7-9,CASSPSGGSTDTQYF,TGTGCCAGCAGCCCGAGCGGAGGTAGCACAGATACGCAGTATTTT
-,-,TRBJ2-2,TRBV3-1,CASRIDPNTGELFF,TGTGCCAGCAGGATTGACCCGAACACCGGGGAGCTGTTTTTT
-,-,TRBJ1-5,TRBV19,CASTKDSHQPQHF,TGTGCCAGTACCAAAGACAGTCATCAGCCCCAGCATTTT
TRBD1,many,TRBJ1-5,TRBV5-5,CASSLDGQGNQPQHF,TGTGCCAGCAGCTTGGACGGACAGGGCAATCAGCCCCAGCATTTT
TRBD1,many,TRBJ1-5,TRBV12-3/TRBV12-4,CASSPDRVQPQHF,TGTGCCAGCAGCCCGGACAGGGTTCAGCCCCAGCATTTT
TRBD2,many,TRBJ2-7,TRBV4-2,CASSQAAGEPRGEQYF,TGTGCCAGCAGCCAAGCGGCGGGGGAGCCAAGAGGGGAGCAGTACTTC
TRBD2,few,TRBJ2-7,TRBV19,CASSAPGGSSYEQYF,TGTGCCAGTAGTGCCCCCGGGGGGAGCTCCTACGAGCAGTACTTC
TRBD1,many,TRBJ1-2,TRBV24-1,CATSDSDRDYGYTF,TGTGCCACCAGTGATTCGGACAGGGACTATGGCTACACCTTC
-,-,TRBJ2-7,TRBV29-1,CSVVGDGLYEQYF,TGCAGCGTTGTTGGTGACGGCCTCTACGAGCAGTACTTC
-,-,TRBJ1-3,TRBV11-2,CASRPSGGSGNTIYF,TGTGCCAGCCGTCCCTCGGGGGGCTCTGGAAACACCATATATTTT